These 20 T cell receptor beta chains came from one sample sequenced in a study of tumor-infiltrating lymphocytes in primary liver carcinoma. Total RNA amounting to around 450 ng was the source from which TCR beta cDNA was made with a constant-region primer. ARM-PCR was slightly modified, and three nested multiplex PCR rounds with it gave rise to the TCR beta libraries. Rounds one and two of PCR, each of around 9 cycles, were primed with TRBV1-TRBV30 forward primers and a C-beta reverse primer. TCRdb passed the multiplex PCR reads through MiXCR, listing each CDR3 protein once. The repertoire holds fewer than 30,000 distinct CDR3 sequences, with around 78% as singletons. The study co-extracted DNA and RNA from about 20-30 mg of unsorted bulk tissue. The sample was liver tumor tissue from sampling region 3. As for subset: tumor region T3, left-lateral pole. Every receptor here comes from a man aged 35-49 years with primary liver carcinoma and hepatitis B virus infection.

In the case of this clonotype: This CDR3 fails to terminate in the conserved phenylalanine or tryptophan, so it likely reflects a read error. The limits of the CDR3 on the DNA are not certain, so only TCRdb's listed CDR3 is given. The chain is built from TRBV12-3 or TRBV12-4 and TRBJ2-7; the D call in the table, TRBD1, was not verified against the DNA. The CDR3 is made up of 14 amino acids, end residues included. CDR3 sequence: CASSRGTGGPYEQY.

As to this clonotype: This likely comes from a read error, as the CDR3 has no conserved phenylalanine or tryptophan at its end. The V call is TRBV10-3, the J call TRBJ1-2; the D gene is possibly TRBD1 (6 bases). Germline V gene data show CDR1 as ENHRY and CDR2 as SYGVKD. The CDR3 runs 12 residues. The CDR3 DNA reads TGTGCCATCAGTGACAGGGGTTATGACTACACCTGC. It yields the protein CAISDRGYDYTC.

The chain links TRBV11-1 to TRBJ2-2; D unclear. Germline CDR1 and CDR2: SGHAT and FQDESV (reference sequence). The CDR3 sequence is 13 residues long. The CDR3 DNA is TGTGTCAACAGCTTAGTACGTTTAGGGGAGCTGTTTTTT. Residues: CVNSLVRLGELFF.

Points on this clonotype: A read error may produce the germline difference seen at one junction end. The chain carries TRBV29-1 and TRBJ2-1; no reliable D call. This CDR3 contains 11 residues. Germline assignment: CDR1 SQVTM and CDR2 ANQGSEA. The CDR3 DNA sequence: TGCAGCGCCCACGGGTACAATAAGCAGTTCTTC. It is translated as CSAHGYNKQFF.

In regard to this clonotype: The conserved phenylalanine or tryptophan normally closing the CDR3 is absent here, so this likely arose from a read error. The chain carries TRBV28 and TRBJ2-5; possibly TRBD2 for D (6 bases). The CDR3 is made up of 15 amino acids. CDR1 and CDR2 (germline): MDHEN, SYDVKM. Between the trimmed V and J ends, which lost 4 bases and 1 base, there was a span of 13 bases. CDR3 sequence: CASSWGWRAQETQYS. In DNA, the CDR3 is TGTGCCAGCAGTTGGGGGTGGAGGGCCCAAGAGACCCAGTACTCC.

This clonotype has only one observation. The CDR3 carries no conserved terminal phenylalanine or tryptophan, so it likely arises from a read error. The chain uses TRBV12-3 or TRBV12-4 and TRBJ2-5; the match to TRBD2 covers 8 bases. The CDR3 has 15 residues. The V gene end was trimmed by 10 bases and the J gene end by 4 bases; junction bases not matched to a gene: 14. CDR3 in amino acids: CANRAGELAGETQYS. The CDR3 DNA follows: TGTGCCAACAGGGCGGGTGAGCTAGCGGGAGAGACCCAGTACTCC.

With respect to this clonotype: The junction does not match germline at one end; this may be a read error. The rearrangement links TRBV5-1 to TRBJ2-3, with 8 positions matching TRBD2. CDR1 and CDR2 (germline): SGHRS, YFSETQ. There are 16 residues in the CDR3. The CDR3 DNA sequence: TGCACCAGCAGTTTGGGAGCGGGGGATTGGGGAGATACACAGTATTTT. Translated, it gives CTSSLGAGDWGDTQYF.

As regards this clonotype: Relative to the germline gene, one junction end is altered; a read error may explain this. The chain links TRBV5-5 to TRBJ2-1; 8 bases match TRBD1. Per germline, CDR1 SGHKS and CDR2 YYEKEE (reference sequence). This CDR3 is 15 amino acids long. The CDR3 DNA follows: TGTGCCAGCAGCCTTGGACAGGGTGCCTACAATGTGCAGTTCTTC. Its protein is CASSLGQGAYNVQFF.

Concerning this clonotype: This CDR3 fails to terminate in the conserved phenylalanine or tryptophan, so it likely reflects a read error. The chain has TRBV10-3 and TRBJ1-5; D gene unclear. This CDR3 region has 14 residues. Germline assignment: CDR1 ENHRY and CDR2 SYGVKD. The CDR3 DNA reads as TGTGGCATCAGTGAGTATGAGGGCGATCAGTCCCAGCATCTT. Translating gives CGISEYEGDQSQHL.

Points on this clonotype: The junction departs from the called germline gene at one end, perhaps through a read error. The genes are TRBV2 and TRBJ2-1; TRBD1 matches 8 bases. CDR1 SNHLY and CDR2 FYNNEI come from the germline V gene. The CDR3 has 12 amino acids. The CDR3 sequence: CVSSTGEDEHFF. The CDR3 nucleotides are TGTGTCAGTTCGACAGGGGAGGATGAGCACTTCTTC.

This clonotype was observed once. At one boundary the junction diverges from the germline segment, which might be a read error. The rearrangement uses TRBV6-1 and TRBJ2-3; a possible D gene is TRBD1 (5 bases). CDR1 and CDR2 (germline): MNHNS, SASEGT. This CDR3 has 15 residues. CDR3 residues: CAISEYDRNSDTRYF. The CDR3 DNA follows: TGTGCCATCAGTGAGTATGACAGAAATTCAGATACGCGGTATTTT.

Comment on this clonotype: Sequence at one end of the junction differs from germline and may be a read error. The V and J genes are TRBV5-1 and TRBJ2-5, with 10 bases lining up with TRBD2. The CDR3 covers 14 residues. Germline lookup yields CDR1 SGHRS and CDR2 YFSETQ. The CDR3 nucleotides are TGCGTCAGCAGCTCGTCGGGACTAGCGGAGACCCAGTACTTC. Encoded protein: CVSSSSGLAETQYF.

The chain couples TRBV5-6 to TRBJ2-3; D ambiguous. The J call may be incorrect, as the DNA end agrees better with TRBJ1-5. CDR1 and CDR2 from the germline V gene are SGHDT and YYEEEE. CDR3 size: 16 residues. The CDR3 bases are TGTGCCAGCCGGTATGGCTATAGCGGGAGGGCAGATACGCAGCATTTT. Translation gives CASRYGYSGRADTQHF.

On this clonotype: This CDR3 is missing its conserved last phenylalanine or tryptophan, likely due to a read error. The rearrangement links TRBV24-1 to TRBJ2-1; D is unclear. The CDR3 consists of 12 residues. V shed 1 base and J shed 7 bases, with 4 bases lying between them. Germline CDR1 reads KGHDR; CDR2 reads SFDVKD. CDR3 region: CATSDLANEQFL. The DNA of the CDR3 is TGTGCCACCAGTGATTTAGCGAATGAGCAGTTCCTC.

The table lists this clonotype with a count of one. The germline gene is not matched at one end of the junction; a read error may be the cause. This rearrangement joins TRBV11-2 to TRBJ2-3; TRBD1 matches 9 bases. The CDR3 has 16 residues. Germline CDR1 is SGHAT and CDR2 is FQNNGV. This chain's CDR3 is CAISLKQGAWTNTQYF. Written as DNA, the CDR3 is TGTGCCATCAGCTTAAAACAGGGGGCTTGGACAAATACGCAGTATTTT.

The V gene is TRBV11-2, the J gene TRBJ2-5; D gene uncertain. The CDR3 consists of 16 residues. The ends were cut back, 5 bases at V and 7 bases at J, with 23 bases in the middle. Germline V lookup: CDR1 SGHAT, CDR2 FQNNGV. The CDR3 DNA is TGTGCCAGCAGCCAAACTCCTGGCAGGTGGAAAACGACCCAGTACTTC. It specifies CASSQTPGRWKTTQYF.

The chain is built from TRBV11-2 and TRBJ2-5; no definite D call. The germline V gene encodes CDR1 SGHAT and CDR2 FQNNGV. The CDR3 is made up of 13 amino acids. The CDR3 DNA follows: TGTGACGGCAGCTTTGTTCTGGAAGAGACCCAGTACTTC. Translating gives CDGSFVLEETQYF.

This clonotype was seen at least ten times. V gene TRBV11-2 combines with J gene TRBJ1-1, with D tentatively TRBD1 (5 bases). CDR1 and CDR2 from the germline V gene are SGHAT and FQNNGV. The V end lost 6 bases, the J end lost 12 bases, and 20 bases lay between the germline ends. The CDR3 runs 13 residues. CDR3 loop: CASRWGGRTGTFF. CDR3 in DNA: TGTGCCAGCAGGTGGGGGGGAAGGACTGGAACTTTCTTT.

A word on this clonotype: One end of the junction varies from germline; a read error may be responsible. This chain uses TRBV12-3 or TRBV12-4 with TRBJ1-5; no definite D call. This CDR3 is 15 amino acids long. CDR3 nucleotide sequence: TGTCCCAGTAGTTTTAGGCAAGGAAGCAATCAGCCCCAGCATTTT. This sequence encodes CPSSFRQGSNQPQHF.

A remark on this clonotype: An end of the junction differs from the germline gene, which may be a read error. This chain connects TRBV6-5 to TRBJ2-3; 7 nucleotides match TRBD1. Germline V gene sequence: CDR1 MNHEY, CDR2 SVGAGI. The CDR3 consists of 15 residues. This CDR3 is CASSLTGDNLDTRYF. CDR3 sequence (DNA): TGTGCCAGCAGTCTTACAGGGGACAACCTGGATACGCGGTATTTT.